One sample yielded the 21 T cell receptor beta chains listed below, sequenced in a study of cytomegalovirus exposure and HLA in healthy donors. In the PCR, 60 Vbeta and 13 Jbeta primers were used. The repertoire was sequenced with immunoSEQ multiplex PCR; TCRdb's copy has only in-frame clones and lacks some. The table lists 150,000 to 200,000 clones, more than 70% of them singletons. Sequences were obtained from PBMCs. These receptor sequences come from a woman between 40 and 50 years old in good health and CMV-seropositive.

This sequence joins TRBV7-8 and TRBJ2-2; 13 nucleotides match TRBD2. The CDR3 length is 19 residues. Germline assignment: CDR1 SGHVS and CDR2 FQNEAQ. The junction had 11 bases not matched to a gene; V was cut back by 0 bases and J by 7 bases. The CDR3 sequence: CASSLALGLAGEGGGELFF. CDR3 in DNA: TGTGCCAGCAGCTTAGCTCTAGGACTAGCGGGAGAAGGCGGCGGGGAGCTGTTTTTT.

This chain links TRBV10-3 with TRBJ2-3; weak D call: TRBD2 (6 bases). The V and J ends lost 5 bases and 0 bases respectively, with 9 bases between them. The CDR3 spans 14 residues. Germline values: CDR1 ENHRY, CDR2 SYGVKD. The CDR3 DNA follows: TGTGCCATCAGTACTCGGGGGAGCACAGATACGCAGTATTTT. This gives the protein CAISTRGSTDTQYF.

The V gene is TRBV7-9, the J gene TRBJ2-7; tentatively, D is TRBD2 (6 bases). Germline V lookup: CDR1 SEHNR, CDR2 FQNEAQ (reference sequence). V was cut by 7 bases and J by 3 bases, with 16 bases left in between. The CDR3 covers 14 residues. The CDR3 nucleotides read TGTGCCAGCAAGGAGGAACAGGACTACTACGAGCAGTACTTC. Amino acid sequence: CASKEEQDYYEQYF.

The rearrangement joins TRBV19 to TRBJ2-2, with a weak D call TRBD2 (6 bases). Germline V gene lookup returns CDR1 LNHDA and CDR2 SQIVND (reference sequence). V gave up 0 bases and J gave up 7 bases, with 15 bases separating them. The CDR3 length is 16 residues. The CDR3 sequence is CASSIDQRTKIGELFF. The CDR3 DNA is TGTGCCAGTAGTATAGATCAGAGGACTAAGATCGGGGAGCTGTTTTTT.

V gene TRBV10-1 combines with J gene TRBJ2-1, with TRBD2 identical over 11 bases. The CDR3 sequence is 16 residues long. Germline trimming cut 4 bases from V and 7 bases from J; bases unmatched to any gene: 9. Germline V gene data show CDR1 as WNHNN and CDR2 as SYGVQD (reference sequence). CDR3 sequence: CASSAGGLAASNEQFF. DNA for the CDR3: TGCGCCAGCAGTGCTGGGGGACTAGCGGCAAGTAATGAGCAGTTCTTC.

The sample holds a few counts of this clone. The chain is built from TRBV5-4 and TRBJ1-1, with 9 bases aligning to TRBD1. V trimming: 1 base; J trimming: 1 base; junction bases outside the gene matches: 5. The CDR3 spans 16 residues. The germline CDR1 and CDR2 sequences are SGHNT and YYREEE (reference sequence). The CDR3 reads CASSLLQGAGNTEAFF. The CDR3 bases are TGTGCCAGCAGCTTGTTACAGGGGGCCGGGAACACTGAAGCTTTCTTT.

The J gene is TRBJ2-1, the V gene TRBV5-1; 9 nucleotides match TRBD2. V shed 4 bases and J 7 bases; nucleotides not matched to a gene: 6. The CDR3 length is 14 residues. Looked up from germline, CDR1 is SGHRS and CDR2 is YFSETQ. CDR3 protein: CASSSRLAANEQFF. Written as DNA, the CDR3 is TGCGCCAGCAGCAGCAGACTAGCGGCGAATGAGCAGTTCTTC.

The chain couples TRBV28 to TRBJ2-3; a weak D match, TRBD2 (5 bases). Trimming stripped 8 bases from V and 3 bases from J, with 12 bases between. CDR3 length: 13 residues. Germline CDR1 and CDR2: MDHEN and SYDVKM. The chain's CDR3 is CASLSGQTDTQYF. Here the CDR3 DNA reads TGTGCCAGCCTAAGCGGCCAGACAGATACGCAGTATTTT.

The chain uses TRBV28 and TRBJ2-3, with TRBD2 matching over 16 bases. The J segment lost 7 bases and the V segment lost 6 bases, leaving 16 bases of the junction unmatched. The CDR3 contains 19 residues. Looked up from germline, CDR1 is MDHEN and CDR2 is SYDVKM. The CDR3 region has the DNA TGTGCCAGCAGCCCGACCGGGACTAGCGGGAGGGCCGGCGTGTATACGCAGTATTTT. Protein product: CASSPTGTSGRAGVYTQYF.

V and J are TRBV9 and TRBJ2-1; TRBD1 agrees at 7 bases. The germline gives CDR1 SGDLS, CDR2 YYNGEE. The CDR3 extends over 14 amino acids. V trimming: 3 bases; J trimming: 6 bases; junction bases outside the gene matches: 6. CDR3 in amino acids: CASSASGQLNEQFF. CDR3 coding DNA: TGTGCCAGCAGCGCTTCGGGACAGCTCAATGAGCAGTTCTTC.

V gene TRBV27 combines with J gene TRBJ2-3, with 9 bases fitting TRBD2. CDR1 is MNHEY and CDR2 is SMNVEV in the germline V gene (reference sequence). The CDR3 runs to 18 residues. V gave up 0 bases and J gave up 3 bases; unmatched junction bases: 10. The chain's CDR3 is CASSLSFFSGRRTDTQYF. The CDR3 DNA reads TGTGCCAGCAGTTTATCATTTTTTAGCGGGAGAAGGACAGATACGCAGTATTTT.

The chain combines TRBV4-1 with TRBJ2-3, with 10 positions matching TRBD2. CDR3 length equals 17 residues. Germline V CDR1 and CDR2: MGHRA, YSYEKL. J lost 2 bases, V lost 1 base, and 6 bases had no gene match. The CDR3 is CASSQARTSGTTDTQYF. CDR3 in DNA: TGCGCCAGCAGCCAAGCCAGGACTAGCGGAACCACAGATACGCAGTATTTT.

The chain carries TRBV19 and TRBJ2-1; D possibly corresponds to TRBD2 (5 bases). The CDR3 extends over 16 amino acids. V was clipped by 0 bases and J by 6 bases, with 15 bases between them. Germline assignment: CDR1 LNHDA and CDR2 SQIVND (reference sequence). CDR3 amino acids: CASSIDTSGIANEQFF. Written as DNA, the CDR3 is TGTGCCAGTAGTATAGATACAAGCGGAATCGCCAATGAGCAGTTCTTC.

In this sample, this clone turned up once. V gene TRBV7-3 combines with J gene TRBJ2-1; TRBD2 is a possible D gene (6 bases). Germline CDR1 and CDR2: SGHTA and FQGTGA. V gave up 2 bases and J gave up 7 bases, with 15 bases separating them. CDR3 length: 15 residues. CDR3 sequence reads: CASSLGGRSANEQFF. The DNA of the CDR3 is TGTGCCAGCAGCTTAGGTGGGAGGAGCGCTAATGAGCAGTTCTTC.

This chain links TRBV11-2 with TRBJ1-4; 8 nucleotides align to TRBD1. Unmatched junction bases numbered 2, after V lost 1 base and J lost 7 bases. Germline-derived CDR1 and CDR2 are SGHAT and FQNNGV. This CDR3 comprises 14 residues. CDR3 amino acids: CASSLGTGSEKLFF. In DNA, the CDR3 is TGTGCCAGCAGCTTAGGGACAGGGTCTGAAAAACTGTTTTTT.

The gene calls are TRBV28 and TRBJ1-5, with TRBD1 as a possible D gene (5 bases). V was trimmed by 2 bases and J by 2 bases, leaving 13 bases between them. The CDR3 length is 16 residues. Germline loops: CDR1 MDHEN, CDR2 SYDVKM. The CDR3 sequence: CASSLGRGWGNQPQHF. In DNA form, the CDR3 reads TGTGCCAGCAGTTTAGGTAGGGGATGGGGCAATCAGCCCCAGCATTTT.

This clone was found a few times. J is TRBJ2-2 and V is TRBV4-3; no clear D. V was pared by 0 bases and J by 0 bases, with 8 bases between. Germline V CDR1 and CDR2: LGHNA, YSLEER. CDR3 length: 16 amino acids. The CDR3 reads CASSQDRLTNTGELFF. The CDR3 DNA reads as TGCGCCAGCAGCCAAGATCGGTTGACGAACACCGGGGAGCTGTTTTTT.

The chain links TRBV19 to TRBJ1-5, with D hard to call. This CDR3 comprises 13 residues. Germline V gene data show CDR1 as LNHDA and CDR2 as SQIVND (reference sequence). V was shortened by 0 bases and J by 7 bases, with 7 bases between the two germline ends. CDR3 in DNA: TGTGCCAGTAGTATAGACCCGGGGCAGCCCCAGCATTTT. Its protein product is CASSIDPGQPQHF. The full variable domain, rest sourced from reference TRBV19 and TRBJ1-5, is DGGITQSPKYLFRKEGQNVTLSCEQNLNHDAMYWYRQDPGQGLRLIYYSQIVNDFQKGDIAEGYSVSREKKESFPLTVTSAQKNPTAFYLCASSIDPGQPQHFGDGTRLSIL.

As DNA, the CDR3 is TGTGCCAGCAGTGAACCCAGCGGGTACACCGGGGAGCTGTTTTTT. Its translation is CASSEPSGYTGELFF. The chain is built from TRBV2 and TRBJ2-2, with a tentative D call TRBD2 (6 bases). The germline V gene encodes CDR1 SNHLY and CDR2 FYNNEI. The germline V and J ends were trimmed by 2 bases and 3 bases, with 10 bases remaining between them. The CDR3 length is 15 residues.

V and J are TRBV5-6 and TRBJ2-7; maybe TRBD2 (6 bases). Germline V gene data show CDR1 as SGHDT and CDR2 as YYEEEE. Deletions cut 4 bases from V and 6 bases from J, with 14 bases between. The CDR3 consists of 13 residues. For the CDR3, the DNA is TGTGCCAGCAGCCTCGCCTTCGGGGGCGAGCAGTACTTC. Protein: CASSLAFGGEQYF.

V and J are TRBV5-1 and TRBJ2-2, with a tentative D call TRBD1 (5 bases). The CDR3 has 17 residues. The V and J ends lost 0 bases and 0 bases respectively, with 12 bases between them. Germline lookup yields CDR1 SGHRS and CDR2 YFSETQ. The DNA for the CDR3 is TGCGCCAGCAGCTTGGGACAACAGGCGGCGAACACCGGGGAGCTGTTTTTT. Amino acids: CASSLGQQAANTGELFF.